The 20 T cell receptor beta chains listed next were all sequenced from one sample in a study of cytomegalovirus exposure and HLA in healthy donors. A multiplex PCR was run with 60 Vbeta primers and 13 Jbeta primers. The protocol was immunoSEQ multiplex PCR, while the TCRdb copy is restricted to in-frame clones and leaves out a portion. The sample has approximately 47,000 clones. Sequenced input: PBMCs. These receptors originate from a male donor in good health and CMV-seronegative.

V gene TRBV25-1 combines with J gene TRBJ2-5; 7 bases fit TRBD1. Germline loops: CDR1 MGHDK, CDR2 SYGVNS. The CDR3 runs 15 residues. The junction had 9 bases not matched to a gene; V was cut back by 6 bases and J by 2 bases. The CDR3 sequence is CASRGDRVLQETQYF. CDR3 nucleotides: TGTGCCAGCAGAGGAGACAGGGTACTACAAGAGACCCAGTACTTC.

This chain uses TRBV5-6 with TRBJ1-1; 8 nucleotides line up with TRBD1. There are 14 residues in the CDR3. V gave up 4 bases and J gave up 1 base; unmatched junction bases: 3. Germline CDR1 reads SGHDT; CDR2 reads YYEEEE. The CDR3 DNA is TGTGCCAGCAGCGGTGACAGGGGGAACACTGAAGCTTTCTTT. This codes for CASSGDRGNTEAFF.

The rearrangement links TRBV5-8 to TRBJ2-7, with TRBD1 matching over 8 bases. The CDR3 covers 14 residues. Germline values: CDR1 SGHTS, CDR2 YDEGEE. V lost 5 bases to trimming and J lost 5 bases; unmatched junction nucleotides: 9. CDR3 sequence: CASRQQGVGHEQYF. DNA of the CDR3: TGTGCCAGCAGGCAACAGGGGGTAGGCCACGAGCAGTACTTC.

The chain recombines TRBV11-3 with TRBJ2-7; 9 nucleotides line up with TRBD1. This CDR3 has 19 amino acids. With V trimmed by 3 bases and J by 4 bases, 19 bases remained unmatched. Germline CDR1 SGHNT, CDR2 YENEEA. CDR3 protein: CASSFIIPSRDRVRYEQYF. Written as DNA, the CDR3 is TGTGCCAGCAGCTTTATTATTCCCTCGCGGGACAGGGTAAGATACGAGCAGTACTTC.

The V call is TRBV29-1, the J call TRBJ2-7; D not resolved. CDR3 length: 12 amino acids. V lost 6 bases, J lost 2 bases, and 11 bases lay in between. The germline gives CDR1 SQVTM, CDR2 ANQGSEA. The CDR3 sequence is CSVSDDTYEQYF. CDR3 nucleotide sequence: TGCAGCGTGTCCGATGACACCTACGAGCAGTACTTC.

The J gene is TRBJ2-1, the V gene TRBV4-2, with D possibly being TRBD1 (6 bases). V lost 1 base and J 5 bases, leaving 15 bases between the germline ends. Germline lookup yields CDR1 LGHNA and CDR2 YNFKEQ. The CDR3 contains 16 residues. The CDR3 spells CASSQASQGVNNEQFF. DNA of the CDR3: TGTGCCAGCAGCCAAGCCTCACAGGGTGTTAACAATGAGCAGTTCTTC.

V gene TRBV29-1 combines with J gene TRBJ1-2; D remains ambiguous. Between the trimmed V and J ends, which lost 5 bases and 4 bases, there was a span of 8 bases. CDR3 size: 11 residues. From germline, CDR1 is SQVTM and CDR2 ANQGSEA. The CDR3 here is CSVNSPYGYTF. Written as DNA, the CDR3 is TGCAGCGTTAACAGTCCCTATGGCTACACCTTC.

This chain connects TRBV6-4 to TRBJ1-6; no firm D call. The V end lost 0 bases, the J end lost 6 bases, and 6 bases lay between the germline ends. CDR3 length equals 14 residues. Per germline, CDR1 MRHNA and CDR2 SNTAGT. CDR3 sequence: CASSDSSPNSPLHF. In nucleotides, the CDR3 is TGTGCCAGCAGTGACTCTAGTCCTAATTCACCCCTCCACTTT.

V is TRBV2 and J is TRBJ2-7; perhaps TRBD1 as D (5 bases). This CDR3 contains 16 residues. Trimming took off 2 bases at V and 2 bases at J, with 16 bases between the two ends. CDR1 is SNHLY, CDR2 FYNNEI, per germline. The DNA for the CDR3 is TGTGCCAGCAGTGAATTAGCAGGGATGGGTCCCTACGAGCAGTACTTC. This sequence encodes CASSELAGMGPYEQYF.

V is TRBV18 and J is TRBJ2-7; D possibly corresponds to TRBD1 (6 bases). The V end lost 3 bases, the J end lost 4 bases, and 13 bases lay between the germline ends. Germline CDR1 reads KGHSH; CDR2 reads LQKENI. The CDR3 length is 14 residues. This chain's CDR3 is CASSPPDRTYEQYF. CDR3 in DNA: TGTGCCAGCTCACCGCCGGACAGAACGTACGAGCAGTACTTC.

J is TRBJ2-7 and V is TRBV9, with D maybe TRBD1 (5 bases). Germline loops: CDR1 SGDLS, CDR2 YYNGEE. CDR3 length: 14 amino acids. Trimming stripped 0 bases from V and 3 bases from J, with 10 bases between. The CDR3 sequence: CASSVAPGHYEQYF. The CDR3 bases are TGTGCCAGCAGCGTAGCGCCAGGGCACTACGAGCAGTACTTC.

This sequence joins TRBV7-9 and TRBJ2-1; D uncertain. The germline V gene encodes CDR1 SEHNR and CDR2 FQNEAQ (reference sequence). There are 11 residues in the CDR3. The V end lost 5 bases, the J end lost 9 bases, and 8 bases lay between the germline ends. The CDR3 nucleotides are TGTGCCAGCAGCCCATGGCCTGAGCAGTTCTTC. It translates to CASSPWPEQFF.

The rearrangement links TRBV5-4 to TRBJ2-3; 10 bases align to TRBD2. CDR3 length: 16 amino acids. Germline CDR1 is SGHNT and CDR2 is YYREEE (reference sequence). The ends lost 4 bases at V and 1 base at J; junction bases unmatched: 6. The CDR3 coding sequence is TGTGCCAGCAGCACCGGACTAGCGGAGGGCACAGATACGCAGTATTTT. The encoded protein is CASSTGLAEGTDTQYF.

CDR3 nucleotides: TGCGCCAGCAGCCAAGACGACAGGGCCGGTGAGCAGTTCTTC. Protein: CASSQDDRAGEQFF. This chain links TRBV4-3 with TRBJ2-1; 7 bases are shared with TRBD1. V shed 0 bases and J 9 bases; nucleotides not matched to a gene: 5. This CDR3 is 14 amino acids long. Looked up from germline, CDR1 is LGHNA and CDR2 is YSLEER.

The genes are TRBV12-5 and TRBJ2-7; D is perhaps TRBD1 (5 bases). The germline CDR1 and CDR2 sequences are LGHNT and FRNRAP. The CDR3 is 12 residues long. The germline V and J ends were trimmed by 6 bases and 4 bases, with 10 bases remaining between them. The CDR3: CASGSDRYEQYF. CDR3 nucleotide sequence: TGTGCTAGTGGCTCAGACAGATACGAGCAGTACTTC. Together with reference TRBV12-5 and TRBJ2-7, the CDR3 gives the full variable domain: DARVTQTPRHKVTEMGQEVTMRCQPILGHNTVFWYRQTMMQGLELLAYFRNRAPLDDSGMPKDRFSAEMPDATLATLKIQPSEPRDSAVYFCASGSDRYEQYFGPGTRLTVT.

V usage is TRBV7-2 and J usage is TRBJ2-3; 11 bases match TRBD2. V lost 3 bases to trimming and J lost 3 bases; unmatched junction nucleotides: 5. The CDR3 is made up of 16 amino acids. From germline, CDR1 is SGHTA and CDR2 FQGNSA. In nucleotides, the CDR3 is TGTGCCAGCAGCTTTCGTAGCGGGGGGGCAACAGATACGCAGTATTTT. The encoded protein is CASSFRSGGATDTQYF.

This chain joins TRBV5-8 and TRBJ1-1; the D gene is possibly TRBD1 (6 bases). Trimming left V 0 bases short and J 5 bases short, with 14 bases between. The germline V gene has CDR1 SGHTS and CDR2 YDEGEE. The CDR3 spans 15 residues. In DNA, the CDR3 is TGTGCCAGCAGCTTGGGATCAGGGGTTGAGACTGAAGCTTTCTTT. This translates into CASSLGSGVETEAFF.

The chain carries TRBV30 and TRBJ1-1, with 8 bases fitting TRBD1. V gave up 3 bases and J gave up 7 bases; unmatched junction bases: 10. Germline V CDR1 and CDR2: GTSNPN, SVGIG (reference sequence). The CDR3 totals 14 residues. Written as DNA, the CDR3 is TGTGCCTGGAGGAAGATGGACAGGGTTGATGAAGCTTTCTTT. It is translated as CAWRKMDRVDEAFF.

The chain couples TRBV6-4 to TRBJ2-1; possible D gene TRBD2, 5 bases. The CDR3 has 15 amino acids. Trimming removed 0 bases from V and 0 bases from J, with 6 bases in between. In germline, CDR1 is MRHNA, CDR2 SNTAGT. DNA for the CDR3: TGTGCCAGCAGTGACTCGAGCGGCTCCTACAATGAGCAGTTCTTC. This encodes CASSDSSGSYNEQFF.

The chain couples TRBV19 to TRBJ2-7; 11 positions agree with TRBD1. Per the germline V gene, CDR1 is LNHDA and CDR2 is SQIVND (reference sequence). CDR3 length: 14 amino acids. V gave up 5 bases and J gave up 3 bases; unmatched junction bases: 3. The DNA for the CDR3 is TGTGCCAGTAGTTTGGGACAGGGGGACTACGAGCAGTACTTC. It yields the protein CASSLGQGDYEQYF.